A selection of T cell receptor beta chains follows, all from one sample in a study of T cell responses to AZD1222 COVID-19 vaccine. Data came from immunoSEQ multiplex PCR; TCRdb stores just in-frame clones and leaves some out. The sample records about 120,000 clones, around 92% being singletons. This specimen consisted of peripheral blood, obtained 28 days after the second AZD1222 dose. These receptors were collected from an adult who received the AZD1222 COVID-19 vaccine. Each CDR3 is given with its conserved first and last residue. The D gene is left open where the match is weak. Clone sizes are given selectively: once, few, many, or a class where the clone is expanded.

-	TRBJ2-1	-	TRBV29-1	CSAELGHGTYNEQFF	TGCAGCGCTGAACTGGGACACGGGACGTACAATGAGCAGTTCTTC
-	TRBJ1-3	-	TRBV7-9	CASSLVSGNTIYF	TGTGCCAGCAGCTTGGTTTCTGGAAACACCATATATTTT
-	TRBJ1-5	-	TRBV5-6	CASSLRRFSNQPQHF	TGTGCCAGCAGCTTAAGACGGTTTAGCAATCAGCCCCAGCATTTT
-	TRBJ1-1	-	TRBV25-1	CASSVMGNTEAFF	TGTGCCAGCAGTGTTATGGGGAACACTGAAGCTTTCTTT
-	TRBJ2-1	-	TRBV5-6	CASSPSTVYNEQFF	TGTGCCAGCAGCCCTAGCACGGTTTACAATGAGCAGTTCTTC
TRBD1	TRBJ2-2	-	TRBV7-6	CASSSTGGLNTGELFF	TGTGCCAGCAGCTCGACAGGGGGGTTGAACACCGGGGAGCTGTTTTTT
-	TRBJ1-1	-	TRBV2	CASSVWYGEATEAFF	TGTGCCAGCAGTGTATGGTACGGGGAGGCCACTGAAGCTTTCTTT
TRBD2	TRBJ2-1	-	TRBV29-1	CSVVAGGTCNEQFF	TGCAGCGTTGTAGCGGGGGGGACTTGCAATGAGCAGTTCTTC
-	TRBJ1-1	-	TRBV7-8	CASSLAGNPNTEAFF	TGTGCCAGCAGCTTAGCGGGGAATCCGAACACTGAAGCTTTCTTT
-	TRBJ2-1	once	TRBV6-6	CASSYSPGTHNEQFF	TGTGCCAGCAGTTACTCCCCCGGGACCCACAATGAGCAGTTCTTC
-	TRBJ1-1	-	TRBV7-9	CASSLTPPHSADTEAFF	TGTGCCAGCAGCCTAACACCCCCACACAGCGCGGACACTGAAGCTTTCTTT
-	TRBJ2-7	-	TRBV6-1	CASSESLDYEQYF	TGTGCCAGCAGTGAATCGCTGGACTACGAGCAGTACTTC
-	TRBJ1-3	-	TRBV6-5	CASRPGPGSGNTIYF	TGTGCCAGCAGACCGGGACCTGGCTCTGGAAACACCATATATTTT
-	TRBJ2-7	-	TRBV5-1	CASSQGSTYEQYF	TGCGCCAGCAGCCAGGGATCGACCTACGAGCAGTACTTC
-	TRBJ2-1	-	TRBV2	CASSPLRSAGEQFF	TGTGCCAGCAGCCCTCTGAGATCGGCGGGAGAGCAGTTCTTC
-	TRBJ2-1	-	TRBV11-3	CASSIEHSYNEQFF	TGTGCCAGCAGCATCGAACACAGTTACAATGAGCAGTTCTTC
-	TRBJ2-7	-	TRBV2	CASSEDRDLPYEQYF	TGTGCCAGCAGTGAAGACAGGGATTTGCCCTACGAGCAGTACTTC
-	TRBJ2-7	-	TRBV19	CASSIQGGQVEQYF	TGTGCCAGTAGTATACAAGGGGGGCAGGTCGAGCAGTACTTC
TRBD1	TRBJ1-1	-	TRBV11-2	CASSPGGAGTEAFF	TGTGCCAGCAGCCCAGGGGGCGCTGGCACTGAAGCTTTCTTT
TRBD1	TRBJ2-7	few	TRBV28	CASRFPQGTGKTYEQYF	TGTGCCAGCAGGTTTCCCCAAGGGACAGGAAAAACCTACGAGCAGTACTTC
-	TRBJ1-4	-	TRBV2	CASSDRGTNEKLFF	TGTGCCAGCAGTGACAGGGGTACTAATGAAAAACTGTTTTTT
-	TRBJ2-3	-	TRBV3-1/TRBV3-2	CASSQGLISTDTQYF	TGTGCCAGCAGCCAGGGACTGATTAGCACAGATACGCAGTATTTT
-	TRBJ1-2	-	TRBV10-3	CAISAQVYNAYGYTF	TGTGCCATCAGTGCACAGGTTTATAACGCCTATGGCTACACCTTC
-	TRBJ1-5	-	TRBV6-5	CASSLAPVHQPQHF	TGTGCCAGCAGTTTAGCACCTGTTCATCAGCCCCAGCATTTT
-	TRBJ1-1	once	TRBV7-2	CASTPGVGGNTEAFF	TGTGCCAGCACCCCGGGGGTAGGGGGAAACACTGAAGCTTTCTTT
-	TRBJ1-1	-	TRBV6-4	CASSEVGNTEAFF	TGTGCCAGCAGTGAGGTAGGGAACACTGAAGCTTTCTTT
-	TRBJ2-7	-	TRBV7-2	CASMADSTYEQYF	TGTGCCAGCATGGCGGACTCCACCTACGAGCAGTACTTC
TRBD1	TRBJ2-2	-	TRBV27	CASSLSDRAPVELFF	TGTGCCAGCAGTTTGTCGGACAGGGCCCCCGTCGAGCTGTTTTTT
-	TRBJ1-5	-	TRBV5-3	CARSRRGSNQPQHF	TGTGCCAGAAGCCGACGGGGGAGCAATCAGCCCCAGCATTTT
TRBD2	TRBJ2-2	-	TRBV24-1	CATSERVKGLAGGRTGELFF	TGTGCCACCAGTGAAAGGGTAAAAGGACTAGCGGGAGGTAGAACCGGGGAGCTGTTTTTT
TRBD1	TRBJ1-1	-	TRBV5-1	CASSLQDRGLNTEAFF	TGCGCCAGCAGCTTGCAGGACAGGGGACTGAACACTGAAGCTTTCTTT
-	TRBJ1-1	once	TRBV3-1/TRBV3-2	CASSQDLPGMGEAFF	TGTGCCAGCAGCCAAGATCTCCCAGGGATGGGTGAAGCTTTCTTT
-	TRBJ1-1	-	TRBV6-5	CASSSGAMNTEAFF	TGTGCCAGCAGTTCTGGGGCAATGAACACTGAAGCTTTCTTT
-	TRBJ2-7	-	TRBV2	CASIGPSYEQYF	TGTGCCAGCATAGGTCCCTCCTACGAGCAGTACTTC
TRBD1	TRBJ2-6	-	TRBV5-1	CASSSGQGLAGANVLTF	TGCGCCAGCAGCTCGGGACAGGGTTTGGCTGGGGCCAACGTCCTGACTTTC
TRBD2	TRBJ2-7	once	TRBV28	CASSLLAGETYEQYF	TGTGCCAGCAGTTTACTAGCGGGAGAGACCTACGAGCAGTACTTC
-	TRBJ2-5	-	TRBV28	CASSLLRETQYF	TGTGCCAGCAGTTTACTCCGAGAGACCCAGTACTTC
-	TRBJ1-6	-	TRBV27	CASSFGENSPLHF	TGTGCCAGCAGTTTTGGGGAGAATTCACCCCTCCACTTT
TRBD1	TRBJ2-1	-	TRBV7-9	CASSPFRQGKSYNEQFF	TGTGCCAGCAGCCCTTTCCGACAGGGGAAGTCCTACAATGAGCAGTTCTTC
-	TRBJ2-3	-	TRBV3-1/TRBV3-2	CASSQAGPIQDTQYF	TGTGCCAGCAGCCAAGCGGGACCAATCCAGGATACGCAGTATTTT
-	TRBJ1-1	-	TRBV29-1	CRADGNTEAFF	TGCAGGGCGGACGGGAACACTGAAGCTTTCTTT
TRBD1	TRBJ1-3	-	TRBV7-6	CASTYRAYRGPGSGNTIYF	TGTGCCAGCACCTATAGAGCCTACAGGGGTCCAGGCTCTGGAAACACCATATATTTT
-	TRBJ2-3	-	TRBV24-1	CATSAGPSQNTDTQYF	TGTGCCACCAGTGCTGGGCCCTCACAAAACACAGATACGCAGTATTTT
TRBD1	TRBJ1-1	-	TRBV6-6	CASSSTGGTAEAFF	TGTGCCAGCAGTTCGACAGGGGGGACGGCTGAAGCTTTCTTT
-	TRBJ1-2	-	TRBV28	CASSPSFGYTF	TGTGCCAGCAGCCCTTCTTTTGGCTACACCTTC
TRBD2	TRBJ2-1	-	TRBV15	CATSSEREGYNEQFF	TGTGCCACCAGCAGCGAGCGGGAGGGGTACAATGAGCAGTTCTTC
TRBD1	TRBJ1-2	-	TRBV28	CASSNGQGRSYTF	TGTGCCAGCAGTAACGGACAGGGCCGGAGCTACACCTTC
-	TRBJ2-7	-	TRBV7-2	CASSFARSSYEQYF	TGTGCCAGCAGCTTCGCCAGGAGCTCCTACGAGCAGTACTTC
TRBD2	TRBJ2-2	-	TRBV15	CATSRDRAGVNTGELFF	TGTGCCACCAGCAGAGATCGAGCGGGGGTGAACACCGGGGAGCTGTTTTTT
-	TRBJ1-5	-	TRBV6-5	CASSYSGYNQPQHF	TGTGCCAGCAGTTACTCAGGGTACAATCAGCCCCAGCATTTT
-	TRBJ2-5	-	TRBV2	CASSAGLQETQYF	TGTGCCAGCAGTGCAGGACTCCAAGAGACCCAGTACTTC
-	TRBJ1-5	-	TRBV6-2/TRBV6-3	CASSYYGGLGNQPQHF	TGTGCCAGCAGTTACTACGGGGGGCTCGGCAATCAGCCCCAGCATTTT
TRBD2	TRBJ2-1	-	TRBV5-1	CASSLSSGRNEQFF	TGCGCCAGCAGCTTGTCTAGCGGGAGAAATGAGCAGTTCTTC
-	TRBJ2-1	-	TRBV9	CASSVGTNNEQFF	TGTGCCAGCAGCGTAGGGACTAACAATGAGCAGTTCTTC
TRBD1	TRBJ1-2	-	TRBV6-6	CASSYSPTGANYGYTF	TGTGCCAGCAGTTACTCCCCGACAGGGGCTAACTATGGCTACACCTTC
-	TRBJ1-4	once	TRBV18	CASSQLGAGVGYEKLFF	TGTGCCAGCTCCCAGCTCGGGGCTGGGGTCGGTTATGAAAAACTGTTTTTT
TRBD1	TRBJ1-1	-	TRBV5-6	CASSWDRDTEAFF	TGTGCCAGCAGCTGGGACAGGGACACTGAAGCTTTCTTT